Sequencing of this T cell receptor (beta chain) was carried out in a study of long-term antiretroviral therapy in people with HIV (dated by TCRdb to 2022 to 2024). For the wider study: Collection of the earliest samples took place about a decade ahead of the 2015 WHO recommendation for immediate ART, at a time when ART was typically delayed until CD4 counts fell. Whether ART initiation and durable HIV suppression were associated with changes in peripheral blood TRB repertoire composition and diversity was tested in a retrospective serial study. A total of 150 to 200 cryopreserved PBMC samples were contributed to the cohort by 30 adults with confirmed HIV infection, with samples collected serially over a mean of approximately six years (range 1-12). Of the approximately 30 participants with HIV, some 12 were female. No cross-contamination during QIAcube processing was shown when test extractions of a monoclonal T-cell line were performed alongside around 30 polyclonal samples. Study-level results and caveats: The repertoire was dominated across all time points by expanded TRB clones identified before ART initiation, although this dominance was seen to fluctuate and to decrease in many PLHIV after ART. Owing to limited PBMC availability, only the TCR beta chain was sequenced, without alpha chain pairing. A significant increase in TRB diversity was found to be associated with ART initiation, although TRB diversity was observed to remain significantly below that of transplant donor controls even after long-term ART. The samples span the years 2004 to 2017, and the ART regimens used may be less effective than current regimens. Because pre-ART samples had limited cell numbers, unsorted PBMC were profiled rather than sorted CD4+ and CD8+ T cells. Inferences about post-ART repertoire changes were limited because no data were available on ART adherence, viral resistance or therapy changes. Narrower CDR3 length ranges were observed in HIV repertoires than in controls, and an antigen-experienced repertoire with only a slight naive shift after ART was suggested by the network structure.

This clone was counted only a few times. Its cognate antigen has yet to be identified. Base-call qualities are not available, and no considerably larger clone is one nucleotide away. The immunoSEQ hsTCRB v3.0 assay was used at survey level resolution to sequence the TRB variable region. A depth of roughly 35,000-55,000 T-cell genomes per sample was targeted for TRB sequencing. TRB libraries were pooled and sequenced on an Illumina MiSeq using a v3 150-cycle kit. The study's processing was this. Repertoire analysis ran in R within a reproducible Nextflow workflow covering QC, data transformation and analysis. Custom analyses were implemented in LymphoSeq2, an R package for AIRR-Seq data exploration. After excluding several samples that yielded fewer than 5000 total TRB sequences, roughly 190 HIV repertoires remained for analysis. Among the 180 to 200 HIV repertoires that were kept, approximately 61 were collected before ART initiation and about 130 were collected after ART initiation. Repertoires were downsampled to 5000 TRB nucleotide sequences, and summary statistics were averaged over 100 downsampling iterations. Only TRB sequences with CDR3 regions of at least seven amino acids were retained for analysis. Diversity was assessed using a clonality score derived from Shannon entropy and using the Gini coefficient. In the repertoire networks, any two of the top 5000 CDR3 amino acid sequences were linked whenever the two sequences differed by an edit distance of one. For TRB CDR3 amino acid sequences, antigen specificity groups and MHC restriction were predicted with GLIPH2. CDR3 amino acid sequences were matched against VDJdb and McPAS-TCR to flag known CMV, EBV, HIV or tissue antigen associations. Pre-ART, post-ART and control groups were compared with Wilcoxon signed-rank tests and Holm-Bonferroni correction. Sourced from immuneACCESS, this table was stored by TCRdb with only in-frame sequences that have V and J called. A share of the clones is absent; for the studies checked, an unresolved V gene accounts for under half, and the remainder has no known explanation. From that table come the V and J calls and clone size; the DNA was used to work out D and trimming. The sample profile shows 30,000 to 35,000 clones; 65% to 75% of them were found once. Around 3.5% of the sample lies in the top ten.

CDR1 MNHEY and CDR2 SMNVEV were looked up in the germline V gene (reference sequence). The CDR3 measures 15 amino acids from cysteine to phenylalanine. The kept DNA is CDR3 alone, 45 bases in frame from the first base. V drops 2 bases and J drops 4 bases, leaving 11 bases in between. Inclusion was restricted to participants for whom at least one PBMC sample before ART initiation and at least two post-ART samples were available. Every participant with HIV received treatment in the United States of America. Before DNA extraction, cryopreserved samples of about 0.95-11 million PBMC were thawed and then washed. At the time of the earliest PBMC sample, participants with HIV were aged between about 20 and 55 years. Each participant contributed PBMC samples from 1-4 timepoints before ART initiation and 2-8 timepoints after ART initiation, with a median of 7 samples. For every participant, serial HIV viral load, CD4+ T-cell count, ART history and demographic data were obtained. Genomic DNA was extracted from unsorted PBMC with a Qiagen kit on a QIAcube, processed in batches of 12 samples.

The sequence was collected from a middle-aged man with HIV. The material was unsorted PBMCs, obtained 3 years after starting antiretroviral therapy. The V and J segments used are TRBV27 and TRBJ2-2, with TRBD2 tentatively as D gene (6 bases match). The sequenced DNA: TGTGCCAGCAGTTTACGGGAGCCCGGCACCGGGGAGCTGTTTTTT. The translation is CASSLREPGTGELFF.